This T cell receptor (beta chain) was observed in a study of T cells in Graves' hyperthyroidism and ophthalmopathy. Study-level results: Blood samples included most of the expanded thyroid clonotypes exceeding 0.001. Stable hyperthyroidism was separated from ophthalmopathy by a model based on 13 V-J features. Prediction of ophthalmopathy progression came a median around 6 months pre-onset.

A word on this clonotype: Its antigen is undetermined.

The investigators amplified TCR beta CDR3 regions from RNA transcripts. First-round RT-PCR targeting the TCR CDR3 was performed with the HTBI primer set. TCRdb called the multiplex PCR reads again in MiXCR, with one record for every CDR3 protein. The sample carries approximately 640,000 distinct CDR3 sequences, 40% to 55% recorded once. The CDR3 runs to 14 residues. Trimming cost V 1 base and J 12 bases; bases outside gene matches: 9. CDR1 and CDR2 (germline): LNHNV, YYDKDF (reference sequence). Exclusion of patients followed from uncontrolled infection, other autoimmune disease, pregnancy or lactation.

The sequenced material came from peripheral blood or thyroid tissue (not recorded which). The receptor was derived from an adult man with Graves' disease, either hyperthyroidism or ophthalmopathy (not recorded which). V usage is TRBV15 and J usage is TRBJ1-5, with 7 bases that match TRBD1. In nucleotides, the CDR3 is TGTGCCACCAGCAGAGTGACACAGGGGACAGACCAGCATTTT. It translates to CATSRVTQGTDQHF.